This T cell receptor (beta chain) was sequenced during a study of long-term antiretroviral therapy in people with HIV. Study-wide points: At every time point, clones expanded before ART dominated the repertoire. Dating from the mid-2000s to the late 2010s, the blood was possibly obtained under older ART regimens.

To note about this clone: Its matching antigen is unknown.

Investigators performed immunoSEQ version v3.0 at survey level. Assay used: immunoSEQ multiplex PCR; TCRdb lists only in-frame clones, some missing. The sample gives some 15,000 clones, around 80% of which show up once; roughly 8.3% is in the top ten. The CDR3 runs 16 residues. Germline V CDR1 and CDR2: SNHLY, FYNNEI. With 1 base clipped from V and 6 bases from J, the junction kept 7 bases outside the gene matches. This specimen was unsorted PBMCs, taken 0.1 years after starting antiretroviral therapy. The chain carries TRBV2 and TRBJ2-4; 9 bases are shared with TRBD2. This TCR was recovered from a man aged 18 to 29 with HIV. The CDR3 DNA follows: TGTGCCAGCAGTGAAGGACCTCCAGCGGGGGGAAACATTCAGTACTTC. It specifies CASSEGPPAGGNIQYF.